These T cell receptor beta chains were read from a single sample in a study of response to subunit inactivated influenza vaccine. A single record per CDR3 protein comes from TCRdb applying MiXCR to the RT-PCR reads. The sample yields approximately 250,000 distinct CDR3 sequences, about 12% seen once. Here the sequenced sample was non-naive T cells sorted from PBMCs, taken roughly 15 days before vaccination. The source of these receptors is a man aged 50 to 59 who received an inactivated influenza vaccine. CDR3s include the opening cysteine and the closing phenylalanine or tryptophan. A D gene is named only where the DNA matches it firmly. Clone size is shown for a subset of rows, as once, few, many or a class of expanded clone.

abundance: many
j_gene: TRBJ1-5
d_gene: -
v_gene: TRBV12-3/TRBV12-4
len: 14
CDR3aa: CASSLWGSNQPQHF
CDR3nt: TGTGCCAGCAGTTTATGGGGGAGCAATCAGCCCCAGCATTTT

abundance: -
j_gene: TRBJ2-5
d_gene: -
v_gene: TRBV7-2
len: 12
CDR3aa: CASSPAEETQYF
CDR3nt: TGTGCCAGCAGCCCGGCGGAAGAGACCCAGTACTTC

abundance: many
j_gene: TRBJ2-1
d_gene: TRBD1
v_gene: TRBV5-5
len: 14
CDR3aa: CASSLGGGVGEQFF
CDR3nt: TGTGCCAGCAGCTTGGGAGGGGGCGTTGGTGAGCAGTTCTTC

abundance: few
j_gene: TRBJ1-3
d_gene: -
v_gene: TRBV10-3
len: 16
CDR3aa: CAIRRTTKTSGNTIYF
CDR3nt: TGTGCCATCAGACGGACCACTAAGACCTCTGGAAACACCATATATTTT

abundance: -
j_gene: TRBJ1-5
d_gene: -
v_gene: TRBV20-1
len: 13
CDR3aa: CSAHETGNQPQHF
CDR3nt: TGCAGTGCGCATGAGACGGGGAATCAGCCCCAGCATTTT

abundance: -
j_gene: TRBJ2-5
d_gene: -
v_gene: TRBV6-5
len: 12
CDR3aa: CASSYRQETQYF
CDR3nt: TGTGCCAGCAGTTACCGGCAAGAGACCCAGTACTTC

abundance: -
j_gene: TRBJ2-2
d_gene: -
v_gene: TRBV18
len: 15
CDR3aa: CASSVTGQNTGELFF
CDR3nt: TGTGCCAGCTCAGTGACAGGACAAAACACCGGGGAGCTGTTTTTT

abundance: -
j_gene: TRBJ2-5
d_gene: TRBD2
v_gene: TRBV5-1
len: 16
CDR3aa: CASISTGTSQQETQYF
CDR3nt: TGCGCCAGCATCTCGACCGGGACTAGTCAACAAGAGACCCAGTACTTC

abundance: few
j_gene: TRBJ2-5
d_gene: -
v_gene: TRBV20-1
len: 12
CDR3aa: CSARIWAETQYF
CDR3nt: TGCAGTGCTAGGATCTGGGCAGAGACCCAGTACTTC

abundance: many
j_gene: TRBJ2-7
d_gene: TRBD2
v_gene: TRBV11-2
len: 18
CDR3aa: CASSLLSSGGGVDNEQYF
CDR3nt: TGTGCCAGCAGCTTACTAAGTTCGGGGGGAGGGGTGGATAACGAGCAGTACTTC

abundance: -
j_gene: TRBJ1-1
d_gene: TRBD1
v_gene: TRBV4-3
len: 15
CDR3aa: CASSQDPQGRTEAFF
CDR3nt: TGCGCCAGCAGCCAAGACCCACAGGGGAGGACTGAAGCTTTCTTT

abundance: -
j_gene: TRBJ2-3
d_gene: -
v_gene: TRBV7-9
len: 14
CDR3aa: CASSFAQGADSQYF
CDR3nt: TGTGCCAGCAGCTTCGCACAGGGAGCAGATTCGCAGTATTTT

abundance: -
j_gene: TRBJ1-5
d_gene: -
v_gene: TRBV4-3
len: 17
CDR3aa: CASSQGETPYSNQPQHF
CDR3nt: TGCGCCAGCAGCCAAGGAGAGACACCTTATAGCAATCAGCCCCAGCATTTT

abundance: few
j_gene: TRBJ2-7
d_gene: TRBD1
v_gene: TRBV7-8
len: 14
CDR3aa: CASSEGQGFYEQYF
CDR3nt: TGTGCCAGCAGCGAAGGACAGGGATTCTACGAGCAGTACTTC

abundance: -
j_gene: TRBJ2-1
d_gene: TRBD2
v_gene: TRBV10-3
len: 11
CDR3aa: CAAAGEGEQFF
CDR3nt: TGTGCCGCCGCGGGAGAGGGTGAGCAGTTCTTC

abundance: few
j_gene: TRBJ1-1
d_gene: TRBD1
v_gene: TRBV29-1
len: 16
CDR3aa: CSVVHLGTAMNTEAFF
CDR3nt: TGCAGCGTTGTACATTTGGGGACAGCCATGAACACTGAAGCTTTCTTT

abundance: many
j_gene: TRBJ2-3
d_gene: -
v_gene: TRBV5-1
len: 13
CDR3aa: CASSLGVQDTQYF
CDR3nt: TGCGCCAGCAGCTTGGGGGTTCAAGATACGCAGTATTTT

abundance: -
j_gene: TRBJ2-3
d_gene: TRBD2
v_gene: TRBV11-1
len: 18
CDR3aa: CASSRGLAGGTSTDTQYF
CDR3nt: TGTGCCAGCAGCCGCGGACTAGCGGGGGGAACGAGCACAGATACGCAGTATTTT

abundance: many
j_gene: TRBJ2-1
d_gene: -
v_gene: TRBV15
len: 16
CDR3aa: CATSRDVGARYNEQFF
CDR3nt: TGTGCCACCAGCAGAGATGTGGGGGCCCGATACAATGAGCAGTTCTTC

abundance: many
j_gene: TRBJ1-1
d_gene: -
v_gene: TRBV6-2/TRBV6-3
len: 14
CDR3aa: CASSYRGRFSPAFF
CDR3nt: TGTGCCAGCAGTTACAGAGGTCGGTTTTCGCCAGCTTTCTTT

abundance: few
j_gene: TRBJ1-2
d_gene: TRBD1
v_gene: TRBV7-3
len: 15
CDR3aa: CASSLTPGDRRGYTF
CDR3nt: TGTGCCAGCAGCTTAACACCTGGGGACAGAAGGGGCTACACCTTC

abundance: -
j_gene: TRBJ2-2
d_gene: -
v_gene: TRBV4-2
len: 15
CDR3aa: CASSQESTGTGELFF
CDR3nt: TGTGCCAGCAGCCAAGAGAGTACGGGTACCGGGGAGCTGTTTTTT

abundance: few
j_gene: TRBJ2-2
d_gene: -
v_gene: TRBV28
len: 13
CDR3aa: CASSMGNTGELFF
CDR3nt: TGTGCCAGCAGCATGGGGAACACCGGGGAGCTGTTTTTT

abundance: -
j_gene: TRBJ1-4
d_gene: -
v_gene: TRBV5-1
len: 14
CDR3aa: CASSLGSGREKLFF
CDR3nt: TGCGCCAGCAGCTTGGGAAGTGGTCGTGAAAAACTGTTTTTT

abundance: many
j_gene: TRBJ2-5
d_gene: TRBD1
v_gene: TRBV7-2
len: 15
CDR3aa: CASSLGQGVQETQYF
CDR3nt: TGTGCCAGCAGCTTAGGACAGGGAGTCCAAGAGACCCAGTACTTC

abundance: -
j_gene: TRBJ1-4
d_gene: -
v_gene: TRBV6-2/TRBV6-3
len: 13
CDR3aa: CASRPQGHEKLFF
CDR3nt: TGTGCCAGCAGGCCCCAGGGGCACGAAAAACTGTTTTTT

abundance: many
j_gene: TRBJ2-2
d_gene: -
v_gene: TRBV4-3
len: 14
CDR3aa: CASSQDPGTGELFF
CDR3nt: TGCGCCAGCAGCCAAGATCCGGGTACCGGGGAGCTGTTTTTT

abundance: few
j_gene: TRBJ2-7
d_gene: -
v_gene: TRBV14
len: 14
CDR3aa: CASSPRVSEEEQYF
CDR3nt: TGTGCCAGCAGCCCAAGGGTCTCCGAGGAGGAGCAGTACTTC

abundance: -
j_gene: TRBJ1-1
d_gene: -
v_gene: TRBV6-2/TRBV6-3
len: 13
CDR3aa: CASSPGTNTEAFF
CDR3nt: TGTGCCAGCAGCCCCGGGACAAACACTGAAGCTTTCTTT

abundance: -
j_gene: TRBJ2-3
d_gene: -
v_gene: TRBV12-3/TRBV12-4
len: 16
CDR3aa: CASSLYRLVGTDTQYF
CDR3nt: TGTGCCAGCAGTTTATATCGACTAGTCGGCACAGATACGCAGTATTTT

abundance: -
j_gene: TRBJ2-1
d_gene: -
v_gene: TRBV9
len: 17
CDR3aa: CASGSPTSDWSGNEQFF
CDR3nt: TGTGCCAGCGGATCACCCACATCGGACTGGAGCGGCAATGAGCAGTTCTTC

abundance: few
j_gene: TRBJ1-1
d_gene: -
v_gene: TRBV15
len: 15
CDR3aa: CATSRVRQGFVEAFF
CDR3nt: TGTGCCACCAGCAGAGTAAGGCAGGGGTTTGTTGAAGCTTTCTTT

abundance: -
j_gene: TRBJ2-3
d_gene: -
v_gene: TRBV18
len: 16
CDR3aa: CASSPIRGASTDTQYF
CDR3nt: TGTGCCAGCTCACCGATCAGGGGTGCCAGCACAGATACGCAGTATTTT

abundance: few
j_gene: TRBJ2-4
d_gene: TRBD1
v_gene: TRBV5-5
len: 14
CDR3aa: CASSLEQGGNIQYF
CDR3nt: TGTGCCAGCAGCTTGGAACAGGGGGGAAACATTCAGTACTTC

abundance: few
j_gene: TRBJ2-6
d_gene: -
v_gene: TRBV27
len: 14
CDR3aa: CASSSLSGANVLTF
CDR3nt: TGTGCCAGCAGTTCCCTCTCTGGGGCCAACGTCCTGACTTTC

abundance: -
j_gene: TRBJ2-4
d_gene: TRBD1
v_gene: TRBV4-2
len: 17
CDR3aa: CASSQDRGYGAKNIQYF
CDR3nt: TGTGCCAGCAGCCAAGACAGGGGGTATGGAGCCAAAAACATTCAGTACTTC

abundance: many
j_gene: TRBJ2-3
d_gene: -
v_gene: TRBV3-1
len: 14
CDR3aa: CASSQAGLTDTQYF
CDR3nt: TGTGCCAGCAGCCAGGCGGGTCTCACAGATACGCAGTATTTT